This entry concerns a single T cell receptor (beta chain). This sample was taken from a study of T cell changes during pregnancy in multiple sclerosis. Data came from immunoSEQ multiplex PCR; TCRdb stores just in-frame clones and leaves some out. The data show some 10,000 clones, 75% to 90% seen once. Trimming cost V 4 bases and J 6 bases, with 11 bases left between them. CDR3 length: 13 amino acids. CDR1 is SSHAT and CDR2 is FNYEAQ in the germline V gene (reference sequence). This clonotype was obtained from a female donor in good health, enrolled as a control in a pregnancy study. Material: CD8+ T cells from peripheral blood mononuclear cells, obtained in the first trimester of pregnancy. V usage is TRBV7-7 and J usage is TRBJ2-3, with D possibly TRBD1 on 6 matching bases. The CDR3 reads CASSWGPGDTQYF. CDR3 nucleotides: TGTGCCAGCAGCTGGGGGCCAGGGGATACGCAGTATTTT.